The sequence of this T cell receptor beta chain was determined in a study of T cell repertoires in cytomegalovirus infection. With 5 bases removed from V and 3 bases from J, the gap between germline ends came to 22 bases. The CDR3 contains 17 residues. Germline V gives CDR1 SGHVS, CDR2 FNYEAQ. Study-wide points: Dominating the ex vivo response were TCR beta clonotypes that were CMV-specific and HLA-C-restricted.

Details on this clonotype: The antigen is unknown.

MiXCR was run by TCRdb on the reads, yielding one entry per CDR3 protein. The data hold roughly 570,000 distinct CDR3 sequences, with around two fifths observed a single time. Sequenced here: cultured PBMCs, sampled from culture after CMV antigen stimulation. The source is a human donor in good health (CMV status not recorded). Some clones in this sample may be carry-over from other donors' samples. V is TRBV7-6 and J is TRBJ2-5, with a tentative D call TRBD2 (7 bases). The CDR3 reads CASSNLAGANPKETQYF. DNA of the CDR3: TGTGCCAGCAGCAACTTGGCGGGGGCCAACCCCAAAGAGACCCAGTACTTC.